The 20 T cell receptor beta chains presented below share a single source sample, sequenced in a study of CXCR3-negative and CXCR3-positive naive CD8 T cells. Study results and caveats: Relative to CXCR3-negative naive cells, CXCR3-positive naive cells had more hydrophobic TRB CDR3s.

The libraries of TRB cDNA were constructed through 5' RACE using UMI labels. Reanalyzing the 5' RACE reads, TCRdb keeps one entry per CDR3 protein, without DNA. The repertoire shows 4,500 to 6,500 distinct CDR3 sequences; the top ten hold 1.9%. For these receptors, no antigen is known. The sample comprised naive CXCR3+ CD8+ T cells from blood. Subset of the sample: CD45RO-CCR7+CD27+CD95- naive CD8+ T cells expressing CXCR3 (TNR3+). Receptors were obtained from a human donor in good health. Some clones in this sample may be carry-over from other donors' samples.

This chain uses TRBV29-1 with TRBJ2-1. The CDR3 has 13 amino acids. Germline CDR1 and CDR2: SQVTM and ANQGSEA. The CDR3 here is CSVLGGSYNEQFF.

This CDR3 is CASSQSNPNTGELFF. The V and J genes are TRBV4-2 and TRBJ2-2. The CDR3 spans 15 residues. The germline V gene encodes CDR1 LGHNA and CDR2 YNFKEQ.

V gene TRBV19 combines with J gene TRBJ1-1. The CDR3 extends over 13 amino acids. CDR1 and CDR2 from the germline V gene are LNHDA and SQIVND (reference sequence). The CDR3 loop is CASSRGGHTEAFF.

The chain couples TRBV12-3 or TRBV12-4 to TRBJ2-7; TCRdb names TRBD1, which stays unverified in the absence of DNA. The length of the CDR3 is 13 residues. CDR3: CASSFTGGNDQYF.

The chain recombines TRBV5-6 with TRBJ1-6; TCRdb indicates TRBD1, and absent DNA this call remains unverified. The CDR3 covers 13 residues. Germline values: CDR1 SGHDT, CDR2 YYEEEE. CDR3 protein: CASNPGRNSPLHF.

This clonotype is called medium-sized based on its frequency. This chain connects TRBV20-1 to TRBJ2-5; there is no DNA to check the TCRdb D call of TRBD1. CDR3 length: 14 residues. Germline V lookup: CDR1 DFQATT, CDR2 SNEGSKA (reference sequence). CDR3 sequence: CSARDLPGKETQYF.

The chain joins TRBV29-1 to TRBJ1-1; without DNA, the TCRdb call of TRBD1 cannot be checked. Per the germline V gene, CDR1 is SQVTM and CDR2 is ANQGSEA. The CDR3 extends over 14 amino acids. CDR3 region: CSVEVTGMNTEAFF.

By frequency, this clonotype is medium-sized. V usage is TRBV7-2 and J usage is TRBJ1-1; TCRdb picks TRBD1, but there is no DNA to check that call. The CDR3 has 16 residues. Germline V lookup: CDR1 SGHTA, CDR2 FQGNSA. CDR3 sequence reads: CASSSEAGSLNTEAFF.

The rearrangement links TRBV6-4 to TRBJ1-2; no DNA is available, so the TRBD1 call from TCRdb remains unchecked. The germline V gene encodes CDR1 MRHNA and CDR2 SNTAGT. The CDR3 sequence is 15 residues long. CDR3 in amino acids: CASSDTGTGNYGYTF.

This clonotype is classed as medium-sized by frequency. This chain uses TRBV7-9 with TRBJ2-1; TCRdb selects TRBD1, and the lack of DNA leaves this call unchecked. The CDR3 contains 13 residues. The germline gives CDR1 SEHNR, CDR2 FQNEAQ (reference sequence). The CDR3 region is CASSRGPHNEQFF. The full variable domain, its missing parts supplied by reference TRBV7-9 and TRBJ2-1, is DTGVSQNPRHKITKRGQNVTFRCDPISEHNRLYWYRQTLGQGPEFLTYFQNEAQLEKSRLLSDRFSAERPKGSFSTLEIQRTEQGDSAMYLCASSRGPHNEQFFGPGTRLTVL.

This clonotype is classed as medium-sized (0.01 to 0.1%) by frequency. This chain links TRBV15 with TRBJ2-4; the D call from TCRdb, TRBD1, cannot be confirmed without DNA. Germline V gene data show CDR1 as LNHNV and CDR2 as YYDKDF (reference sequence). This CDR3 spans 17 amino acids. This CDR3 is CATSRNPGYMVKNIQYF. The complete variable domain, with remaining parts taken from reference TRBV15 and TRBJ2-4, reads DAMVIQNPRYQVTQFGKPVTLSCSQTLNHNVMYWYQQKSSQAPKLLFHYYDKDFNNEADTPDNFQSRRPNTSFCFLDIRSPGLGDTAMYLCATSRNPGYMVKNIQYFGAGTRLSVL.

Frequency places this clonotype as medium-sized. This sequence joins TRBV5-1 and TRBJ2-2; TCRdb gives TRBD2 as the D gene, but with no DNA this cannot be confirmed. CDR3 length: 17 amino acids. The germline V gene encodes CDR1 SGHRS and CDR2 YFSETQ. CDR3 in amino acids: CASSSTSLDYSTGELFF.

V gene TRBV18 combines with J gene TRBJ1-5; TCRdb selects TRBD1, and the lack of DNA leaves this call unchecked. The CDR3 covers 14 residues. Germline V lookup: CDR1 KGHSH, CDR2 LQKENI. This CDR3 is CASWTGQLSQPQHF.

The V call is TRBV29-1, the J call TRBJ1-1. This CDR3 has 12 residues. Germline values: CDR1 SQVTM, CDR2 ANQGSEA. CDR3: CSAGTATTEAFF.

This clonotype ranks as medium-sized in terms of frequency. The chain joins TRBV12-3 or TRBV12-4 to TRBJ2-5; TCRdb picks TRBD1, but there is no DNA to check that call. The length of the CDR3 is 13 residues. CDR3 loop: CASSLGGEETQYF.

The rearrangement joins TRBV20-1 to TRBJ1-2; with no DNA, the TCRdb D assignment of TRBD1 cannot be verified. The CDR3 spans 14 residues. Per the germline V gene, CDR1 is DFQATT and CDR2 is SNEGSKA (reference sequence). CDR3 amino acids: CSARDTGGDYGYTF.

The chain links TRBV13 to TRBJ2-4; TCRdb calls TRBD1, which cannot be checked without DNA. The CDR3 is 14 amino acids. CDR1 and CDR2 from the germline V gene are PRHDT and FYEKMQ (reference sequence). CDR3 region: CASSLLSGKNIQYF.

Frequency places this clonotype as medium-sized (0.01 to 0.1%). The gene calls are TRBV12-3 or TRBV12-4 and TRBJ2-7; there is no DNA to check the TCRdb D call of TRBD1. The CDR3 length is 15 residues. CDR3 loop: CASSSGDRGTYEQYF.

This clonotype is identified as medium-sized (0.01 to 0.1%) from frequency. The rearrangement joins TRBV20-1 to TRBJ2-7; TCRdb proposes TRBD1, but this gene call is untestable without DNA. The CDR3 runs 14 residues. CDR1 is DFQATT, CDR2 SNEGSKA, per germline (reference sequence). The CDR3: CSATTDGVPYEQYF.

The gene calls are TRBV6-5 and TRBJ1-1; checking the TCRdb D call of TRBD1 is not possible without DNA. There are 14 residues in the CDR3. Germline values: CDR1 MNHEY, CDR2 SVGAGI. CDR3: CASSFEGQSTEAFF.